The TCR beta chain described here comes from a study of T cell responses to AZD1222 COVID-19 vaccine. Study-level results: Only a handful of AZD1222 recipients, more than five in all, had baseline seropositivity. Elevations in Spike-specific TCR breadth and depth followed administration of two AZD1222 doses. Clonal diversity may have been underestimated in mostly white British donors.

Measured with immunoSEQ multiplex PCR; TCRdb has only the in-frame clones, and not every one. The table has some 150,000 clones, around 83% seen once. The CDR3 has 16 residues. V gave up 5 bases and J gave up 5 bases; unmatched junction bases: 9. CDR1 and CDR2 (germline): SGHRS, YFSETQ. In its sample, this clone was seen once. Its matching antigen is unknown. This sequence originates from an adult who received the AZD1222 COVID-19 vaccine. The chain combines TRBV5-1 with TRBJ2-2; 10 bases fit TRBD2. Sample: peripheral blood, taken 28 days after the second AZD1222 dose. The chain's CDR3 is CASREPAGGQTGELFF. CDR3 sequence (DNA): TGCGCCAGCAGGGAGCCAGCGGGGGGGCAAACCGGGGAGCTGTTTTTT.